This TCR beta chain is from a study of naive and memory T cell subsets. A UMI-containing oligonucleotide was joined by 3' ligation to the TCR cDNA template. This clonotype came up a few times. Ligated cDNA underwent four rounds of PCR with nested alpha and beta constant region primers and SP2. Reverse transcription of blood and skin TCR RNA was primed at alpha and beta constant regions. TCRdb analysed the 5' RACE reads with MiXCR anew, one entry per CDR3 protein. There are roughly 60,000 distinct CDR3 sequences in the sample; 7.2% occur only once, and about 9.8% lies in the top ten. The CDR3 runs to 14 residues. Trimming left V 5 bases short and J 4 bases short, with 9 bases between. The germline gives CDR1 SGHTA, CDR2 FQGNSA.

V is TRBV7-2 and J is TRBJ2-6, with D unresolved. The TCR comes from a male donor in good health. The CDR3 reads CASSTKWGANVLTF. CDR3 nucleotides: TGTGCCAGCAGCACTAAGTGGGGGGCCAACGTCCTGACTTTC.